The following is a T cell receptor beta chain sequence with its context. Its antigen is currently unknown. The CDR3 is 12 residues long. Germline loops: CDR1 SGHNT, CDR2 YYREEE (reference sequence). Trimming shortened V by 4 bases and J by 7 bases, and 12 bases separated the two germline ends. Unique molecular identifiers were used in preparing the TCRbeta library. TCRdb ran MiXCR on the PCR reads and lists one entry per CDR3 protein. The repertoire holds hundreds of thousands of distinct CDR3 sequences, roughly 8% seen once, with just under 6.5% in the top ten. The sample comes from a study of T-cell reconstitution after alpha-beta-depleted transplantation in children. Study conclusions and caveats: Newly produced T cells mostly provided counts and TCRbeta diversity after one year, as hyperexpanded clones declined. TCRbeta diversity was high at day 60 in some patients (a result of surviving recipient T cells and thymic progenitors).

The sample here was PBMCs, mostly from graft donor cells, taken 180 days after TCRalphabeta/CD19-depleted stem cell transplant. The chain couples TRBV5-4 to TRBJ2-7, with a possible D match to TRBD2 (6 bases). The clonotype originates from a male patient under 18 who had a stem cell transplant for acute lymphoblastic leukemia, so the T cells may come from the graft donor. The CDR3 loop is CASSPYAGEQYF. CDR3 coding DNA: TGTGCCAGCAGCCCCTACGCGGGGGAGCAGTACTTC.